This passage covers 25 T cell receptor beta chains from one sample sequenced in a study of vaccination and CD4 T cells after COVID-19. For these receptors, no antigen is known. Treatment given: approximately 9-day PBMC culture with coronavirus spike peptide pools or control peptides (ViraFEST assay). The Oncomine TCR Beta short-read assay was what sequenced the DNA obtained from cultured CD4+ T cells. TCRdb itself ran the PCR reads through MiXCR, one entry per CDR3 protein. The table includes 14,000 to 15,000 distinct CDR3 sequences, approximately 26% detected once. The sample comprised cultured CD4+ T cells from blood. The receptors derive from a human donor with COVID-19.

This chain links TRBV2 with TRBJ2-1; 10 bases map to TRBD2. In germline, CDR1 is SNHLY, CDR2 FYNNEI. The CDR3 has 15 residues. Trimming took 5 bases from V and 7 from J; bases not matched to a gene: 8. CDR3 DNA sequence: TGTGCCAGCAGTCCGGTAGCGGGGGGTAGTAATGAGCAGTTCTTC. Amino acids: CASSPVAGGSNEQFF.

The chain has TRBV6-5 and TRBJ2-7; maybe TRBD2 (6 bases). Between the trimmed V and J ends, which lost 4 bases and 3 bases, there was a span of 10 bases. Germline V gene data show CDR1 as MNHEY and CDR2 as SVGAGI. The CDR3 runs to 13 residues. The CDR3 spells CASSSSGGYEQYF. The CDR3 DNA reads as TGTGCCAGCAGTTCATCCGGGGGCTACGAGCAGTACTTC.

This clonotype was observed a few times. The CDR3 DNA is TGTGCCTGGAGTGAGCGGGGAGACACCATATATTTT. Amino acids: CAWSERGDTIYF. The chain combines TRBV30 with TRBJ1-3; D is unresolved. The V and J ends lost 1 base and 8 bases respectively, with 9 bases between them. Germline CDR1 and CDR2: GTSNPN and SVGIG (reference sequence). The CDR3 has 12 residues.

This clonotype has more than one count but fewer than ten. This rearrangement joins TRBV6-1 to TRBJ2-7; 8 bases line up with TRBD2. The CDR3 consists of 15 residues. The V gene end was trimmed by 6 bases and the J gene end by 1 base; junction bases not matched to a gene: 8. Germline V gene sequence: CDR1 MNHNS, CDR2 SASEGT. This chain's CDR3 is CASRESGGPSYEQYF. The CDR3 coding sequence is TGTGCCAGCAGGGAAAGCGGGGGTCCGTCCTACGAGCAGTACTTC.

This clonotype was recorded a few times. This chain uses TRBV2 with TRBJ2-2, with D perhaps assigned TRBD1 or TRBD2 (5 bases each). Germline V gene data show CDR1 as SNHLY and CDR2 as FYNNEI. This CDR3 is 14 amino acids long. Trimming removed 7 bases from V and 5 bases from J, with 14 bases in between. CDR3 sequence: CASMPGARTGELFF. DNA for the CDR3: TGTGCCAGCATGCCCGGGGCCCGGACCGGGGAGCTGTTTTTT.

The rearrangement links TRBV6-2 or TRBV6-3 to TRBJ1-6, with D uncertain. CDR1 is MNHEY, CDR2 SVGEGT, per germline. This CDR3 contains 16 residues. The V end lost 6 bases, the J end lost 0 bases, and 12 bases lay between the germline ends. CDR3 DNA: TGTGCCAGCAGACCGGACGGATTCTCCTATAATTCACCCCTCCACTTT. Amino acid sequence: CASRPDGFSYNSPLHF.

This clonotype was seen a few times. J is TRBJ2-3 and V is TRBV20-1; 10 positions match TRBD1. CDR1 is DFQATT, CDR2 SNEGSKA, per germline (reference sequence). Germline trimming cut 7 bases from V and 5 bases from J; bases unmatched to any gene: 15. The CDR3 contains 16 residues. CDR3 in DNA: TGCAGTGGCTCGACCTTCAGTGGACAGGGGGAAGATACGCAGTATTTT. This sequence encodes CSGSTFSGQGEDTQYF.

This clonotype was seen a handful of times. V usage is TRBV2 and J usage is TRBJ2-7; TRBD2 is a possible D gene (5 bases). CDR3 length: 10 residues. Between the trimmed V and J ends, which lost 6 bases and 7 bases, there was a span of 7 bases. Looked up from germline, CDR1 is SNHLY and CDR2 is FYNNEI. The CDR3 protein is CASRDWEQYF. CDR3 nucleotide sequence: TGTGCCAGCAGGGACTGGGAGCAGTACTTC.

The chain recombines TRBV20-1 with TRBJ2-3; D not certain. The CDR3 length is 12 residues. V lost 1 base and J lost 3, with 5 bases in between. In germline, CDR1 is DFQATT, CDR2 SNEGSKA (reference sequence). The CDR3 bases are TGCAGTGCTAGAGTAAAGACAGATACGCAGTATTTT. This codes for CSARVKTDTQYF.

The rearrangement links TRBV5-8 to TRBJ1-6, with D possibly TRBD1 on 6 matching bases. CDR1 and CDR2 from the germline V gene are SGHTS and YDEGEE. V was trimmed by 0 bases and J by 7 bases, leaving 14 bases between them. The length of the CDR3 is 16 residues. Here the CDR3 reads CASSLGWGRGNSPLHF. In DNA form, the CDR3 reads TGTGCCAGCAGCTTGGGATGGGGAAGGGGGAATTCACCCCTCCACTTT.

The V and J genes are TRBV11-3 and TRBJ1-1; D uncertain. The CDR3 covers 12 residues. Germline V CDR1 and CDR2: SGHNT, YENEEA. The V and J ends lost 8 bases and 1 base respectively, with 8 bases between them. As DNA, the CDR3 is TGTGCCAGCCACACGGGGAACACTGAAGCTTTCTTT. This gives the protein CASHTGNTEAFF.

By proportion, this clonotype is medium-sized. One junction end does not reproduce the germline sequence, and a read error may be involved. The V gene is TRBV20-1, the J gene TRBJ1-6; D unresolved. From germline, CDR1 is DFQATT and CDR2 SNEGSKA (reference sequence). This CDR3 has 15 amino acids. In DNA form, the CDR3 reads TGCAGTGCTGGAGAGGTCAGGATACGTAATTCACCCCTCCACTTT. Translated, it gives CSAGEVRIRNSPLHF.

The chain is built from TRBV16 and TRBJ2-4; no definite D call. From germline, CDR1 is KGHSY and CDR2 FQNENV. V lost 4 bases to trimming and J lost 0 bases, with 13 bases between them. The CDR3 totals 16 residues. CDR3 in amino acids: CASSLIPGLAKNIQYF. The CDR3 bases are TGTGCCAGCAGCCTCATCCCAGGTTTAGCCAAAAACATTCAGTACTTC.

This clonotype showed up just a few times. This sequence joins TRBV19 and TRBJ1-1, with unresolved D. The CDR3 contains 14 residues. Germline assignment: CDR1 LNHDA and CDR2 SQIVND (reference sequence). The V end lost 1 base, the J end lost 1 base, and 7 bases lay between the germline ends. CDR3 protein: CASSIGTENTEAFF. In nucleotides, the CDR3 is TGTGCCAGTAGTATAGGGACGGAGAACACTGAAGCTTTCTTT.

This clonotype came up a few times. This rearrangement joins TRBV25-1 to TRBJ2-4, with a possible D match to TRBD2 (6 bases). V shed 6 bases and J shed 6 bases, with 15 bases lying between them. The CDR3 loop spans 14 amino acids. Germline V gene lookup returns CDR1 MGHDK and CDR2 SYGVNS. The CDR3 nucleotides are TGTGCCAGCAGGGGCAGTTCGGAGGGAAACATTCAGTACTTC. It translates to CASRGSSEGNIQYF. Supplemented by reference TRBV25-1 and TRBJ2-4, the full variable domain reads EADIYQTPRYLVIGTGKKITLECSQTMGHDKMYWYQQDPGMELHLIHYSYGVNSTEKGDLSSESTVSRIRTEHFPLTLESARPSHTSQYLCASRGSSEGNIQYFGAGTRLSVL.

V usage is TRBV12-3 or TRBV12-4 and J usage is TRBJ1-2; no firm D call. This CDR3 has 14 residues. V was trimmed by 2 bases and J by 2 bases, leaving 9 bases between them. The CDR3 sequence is CASSLRAPNYGYTF. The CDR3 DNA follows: TGTGCCAGCAGTTTAAGAGCCCCGAACTATGGCTACACCTTC.

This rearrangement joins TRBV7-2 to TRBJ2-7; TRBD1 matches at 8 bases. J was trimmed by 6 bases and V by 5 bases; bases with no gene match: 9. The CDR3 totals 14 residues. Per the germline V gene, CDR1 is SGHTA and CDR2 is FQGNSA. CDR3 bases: TGTGCCAGCAGCCTCCAGGGGGCTAGAGTCGAGCAGTACTTC. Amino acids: CASSLQGARVEQYF.

CDR3 nucleotides: TGCAGCGTGTTCAGGGGTACTAATGAAAAACTGTTTTTT. Translating gives CSVFRGTNEKLFF. V is TRBV29-1 and J is TRBJ1-4, with D possibly TRBD1 on 6 matching bases. Germline V gene lookup returns CDR1 SQVTM and CDR2 ANQGSEA. CDR3 size: 13 residues. V shed 6 bases and J shed 2 bases, with 10 bases lying between them. Full variable domain (rest looked up from reference TRBV29-1 and TRBJ1-4): SAVISQKPSRDICQRGTSLTIQCQVDSQVTMMFWYRQQPGQSLTLIATANQGSEATYESGFVIDKFPISRPNLTFSTLTVSNMSPEDSSIYLCSVFRGTNEKLFFGSGTQLSVL.

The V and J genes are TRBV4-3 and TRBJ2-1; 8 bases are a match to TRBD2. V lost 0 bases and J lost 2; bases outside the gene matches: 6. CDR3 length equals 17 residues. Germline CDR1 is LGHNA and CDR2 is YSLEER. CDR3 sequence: CASSQDWGTRAYNEQFF. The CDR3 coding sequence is TGCGCCAGCAGCCAAGATTGGGGGACTAGGGCCTACAATGAGCAGTTCTTC.

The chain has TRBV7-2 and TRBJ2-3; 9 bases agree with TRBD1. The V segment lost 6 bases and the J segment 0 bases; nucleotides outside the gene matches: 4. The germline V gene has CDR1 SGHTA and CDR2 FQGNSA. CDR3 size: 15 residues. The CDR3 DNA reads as TGTGCCAGCAGATACACAGGGGGCAGCACAGATACGCAGTATTTT. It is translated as CASRYTGGSTDTQYF.

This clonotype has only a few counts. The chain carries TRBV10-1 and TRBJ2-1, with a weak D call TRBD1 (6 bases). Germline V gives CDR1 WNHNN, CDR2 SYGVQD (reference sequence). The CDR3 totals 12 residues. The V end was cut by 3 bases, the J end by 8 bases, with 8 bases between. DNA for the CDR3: TGCGCCAGCAGTGACTACAGGGATGAGCAGTTCTTC. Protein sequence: CASSDYRDEQFF.

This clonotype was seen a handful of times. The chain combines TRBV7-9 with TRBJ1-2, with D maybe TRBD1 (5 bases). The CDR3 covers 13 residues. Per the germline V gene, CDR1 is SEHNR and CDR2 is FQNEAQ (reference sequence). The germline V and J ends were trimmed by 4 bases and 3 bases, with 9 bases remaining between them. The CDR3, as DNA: TGTGCCAGCAGCTCCACAGGAGACTATGGCTACACCTTC. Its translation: CASSSTGDYGYTF.

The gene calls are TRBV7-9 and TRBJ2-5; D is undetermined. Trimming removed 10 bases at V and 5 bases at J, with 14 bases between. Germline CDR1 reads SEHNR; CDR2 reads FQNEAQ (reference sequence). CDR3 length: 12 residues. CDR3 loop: CATQPGAETQYF. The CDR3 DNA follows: TGTGCCACCCAACCCGGCGCGGAGACCCAGTACTTC.

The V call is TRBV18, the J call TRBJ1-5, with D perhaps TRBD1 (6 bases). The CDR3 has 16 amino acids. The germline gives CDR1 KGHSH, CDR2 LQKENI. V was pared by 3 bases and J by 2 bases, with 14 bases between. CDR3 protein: CASSPAIRGGNQPQHF. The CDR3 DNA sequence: TGTGCCAGCTCACCCGCCATCAGGGGTGGCAATCAGCCCCAGCATTTT.

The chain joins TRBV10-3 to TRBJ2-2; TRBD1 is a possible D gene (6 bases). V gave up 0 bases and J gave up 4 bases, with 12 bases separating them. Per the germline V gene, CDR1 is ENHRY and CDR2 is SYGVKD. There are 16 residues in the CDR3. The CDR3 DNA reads TGTGCCATCAGTGAGTCTGAAGGGGGAGTCACCGGGGAGCTGTTTTTT. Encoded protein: CAISESEGGVTGELFF.